The 31 T cell receptor beta chains below come from one sample, sequenced in a study of blood T cells in healthy people across ages. Primers used in a second PCR of about 7 to 12 cycles were a sample-barcoded 5' primer and a J-beta primer mix. MiXCR, applied by TCRdb to the 5' RACE reads, yields one record per CDR3 protein. The sample has over 700,000 distinct CDR3 sequences; 25% are singletons. This same sample was also part of a study on T cells of mothers and their children.

Sequences were obtained from blood. The receptors shown here come from a boy between 5 and 17 years old in good health.

The V and J genes are TRBV4-3 and TRBJ1-3, with D uncertain. Germline V gene data show CDR1 as LGHNA and CDR2 as YSLEER. Trimming left V 0 bases short and J 1 base short, with 13 bases between. The CDR3 length is 17 residues. CDR3 loop: CASSQDPHRASGNTIYF. CDR3 DNA: TGCGCCAGCAGCCAAGATCCTCACAGAGCTTCTGGAAACACCATATATTTT.

The chain carries TRBV29-1 and TRBJ1-1, with unresolved D. The V and J ends lost 3 bases and 1 base respectively, with 9 bases between them. The germline V gene encodes CDR1 SQVTM and CDR2 ANQGSEA. The CDR3 covers 13 residues. In DNA, the CDR3 is TGCAGCGTTGACGGCAAATCGAACACTGAAGCTTTCTTT. Protein sequence: CSVDGKSNTEAFF.

This chain links TRBV19 with TRBJ2-1; TRBD2 is a possible D gene (6 bases). CDR1 is LNHDA and CDR2 is SQIVND in the germline V gene (reference sequence). This CDR3 region has 15 residues. V was shortened by 5 bases and J by 10 bases, with 21 bases between the two germline ends. In DNA form, the CDR3 reads TGTGCCAGTAGTTCCCATTACCCCGGGGGTGAGGAGCAGTTCTTC. Residues: CASSSHYPGGEEQFF.

CDR3 coding DNA: TGTGCCAGCAGCCCACAGACTAGCGGGGGGGCAGATACGCAGTATTTT. Translating gives CASSPQTSGGADTQYF. This rearrangement joins TRBV7-2 to TRBJ2-3, with 14 bases lining up with TRBD2. J was trimmed by 4 bases and V by 5 bases; bases with no gene match: 5. The CDR3 length is 16 residues. Germline CDR1 and CDR2: SGHTA and FQGNSA.

The chain is built from TRBV6-6 and TRBJ2-5; D remains ambiguous. The DNA end is more similar to TRBJ2-7, so the J call may be wrong. Germline V lookup: CDR1 MNHNY, CDR2 SVGAGI (reference sequence). This CDR3 has 12 amino acids. This CDR3 is CASSSGPREQYF. DNA of the CDR3: TGTGCCAGCAGTTCAGGTCCTCGCGAGCAGTACTTC.

The chain employs TRBV20-1 and TRBJ1-1; 7 bases line up with TRBD1. The CDR3 has 13 amino acids. V gave up 2 bases and J gave up 6 bases; unmatched junction bases: 6. CDR1 DFQATT and CDR2 SNEGSKA come from the germline V gene (reference sequence). This CDR3 reads CSARKTDRPEAFF. The CDR3 DNA sequence: TGCAGTGCTAGAAAAACGGACAGGCCTGAAGCTTTCTTT.

The J gene is TRBJ2-3, the V gene TRBV10-3; D may be TRBD1 or TRBD2 (6 bases each). V was clipped by 6 bases and J by 2 bases, with 9 bases between them. The CDR3 consists of 13 residues. Germline V gene lookup returns CDR1 ENHRY and CDR2 SYGVKD. The CDR3 spells CAIRGGPTDTQYF. The CDR3 DNA reads as TGTGCCATCAGGGGGGGCCCCACAGATACGCAGTATTTT.

This clonotype was recorded a few times. This chain joins TRBV5-1 and TRBJ2-7; 9 nucleotides align to TRBD1. Germline lookup yields CDR1 SGHRS and CDR2 YFSETQ. This CDR3 is built from 13 residues. V lost 4 bases to trimming and J lost 10 bases; unmatched junction nucleotides: 9. The CDR3 here is CASSETGQGFQYF. The CDR3 DNA reads as TGCGCCAGCAGCGAGACCGGACAGGGGTTTCAGTACTTC.

The chain links TRBV6-5 to TRBJ2-3, with 9 bases fitting TRBD1. The CDR3 has 15 amino acids. CDR1 is MNHEY, CDR2 SVGAGI, per germline. The J segment lost 5 bases and the V segment lost 4 bases, leaving 7 bases of the junction unmatched. The CDR3 coding sequence is TGTGCCAGCAGTTCCCAGGACAGGGGAGTAGATACGCAGTATTTT. The encoded protein is CASSSQDRGVDTQYF.

The chain recombines TRBV29-1 with TRBJ2-1; D is uncertain. This CDR3 contains 12 residues. Between the trimmed V and J ends, which lost 5 bases and 9 bases, there was a span of 14 bases. Per germline, CDR1 SQVTM and CDR2 ANQGSEA. This CDR3 is CSVLSTAAEQFF. CDR3 bases: TGCAGCGTTTTGTCTACGGCGGCTGAGCAGTTCTTC.

The chain recombines TRBV7-9 with TRBJ1-2; 10 nucleotides match TRBD1. The CDR3 is 17 amino acids. Trimming cost V 4 bases and J 1 base; bases outside gene matches: 9. CDR1 is SEHNR, CDR2 FQNEAQ, per germline (reference sequence). CDR3 coding DNA: TGTGCCAGCAGCTCGTACCGGGACAGGGGCTTTAACTATGGCTACACCTTC. Protein sequence: CASSSYRDRGFNYGYTF.

V usage is TRBV12-3 or TRBV12-4 and J usage is TRBJ1-3; D is perhaps TRBD1 (6 bases). This CDR3 spans 16 amino acids. V was clipped by 3 bases and J by 0 bases, with 12 bases between them. In DNA form, the CDR3 reads TGTGCCAGCAGTTTGAGGGGGGGCTACTCTGGAAACACCATATATTTT. Translated, it gives CASSLRGGYSGNTIYF.

This chain links TRBV4-3 with TRBJ1-4, with TRBD1 matching 9 bases. This CDR3 is built from 15 residues. Germline CDR1 reads LGHNA; CDR2 reads YSLEER. The V and J ends lost 0 bases and 5 bases, in that order; junction bases with no gene match: 1. This chain's CDR3 is CASSQEGTGNEKLFF. For the CDR3, the DNA is TGCGCCAGCAGCCAAGAGGGGACAGGGAATGAAAAACTGTTTTTT.

The chain combines TRBV7-9 with TRBJ1-2; TRBD1 might be the D (6 bases). V was trimmed by 5 bases and J by 6 bases, leaving 13 bases between them. The CDR3 is 13 residues long. The V gene's germline CDR1 is SEHNR and CDR2 FQNEAQ (reference sequence). CDR3: CASSPGTTDGYTF. In nucleotides, the CDR3 is TGTGCCAGCAGCCCGGGGACAACCGATGGCTACACCTTC.

As DNA, the CDR3 is TGTGCCAGCAGCCTACAAGTACTCTCTGGGGCCAACGTCCTGACTTTC. Translating it yields CASSLQVLSGANVLTF. The chain employs TRBV7-2 and TRBJ2-6; the D is unclear. Germline V gene data show CDR1 as SGHTA and CDR2 as FQGNSA. V was pared by 5 bases and J by 0 bases, with 11 bases between. The length of the CDR3 is 16 residues. Variable domain in full (rest from reference TRBV7-2 and TRBJ2-6): GAGVSQSPSNKVTEKGKDVELRCDPISGHTALYWYRQSLGQGLEFLIYFQGNSAPDKSGLPSDRFSAERTGGSVSTLTIQRTQQEDSAVYLCASSLQVLSGANVLTFGAGSRLTVL.

The chain uses TRBV9 and TRBJ2-7; D may be TRBD2 (5 bases). Trimming left V 4 bases short and J 5 bases short, with 19 bases between. Germline V lookup: CDR1 SGDLS, CDR2 YYNGEE. This CDR3 is built from 15 residues. This chain's CDR3 is CASSPMYGLRDEQYF. For the CDR3, the DNA is TGTGCCAGCAGCCCGATGTATGGACTGAGGGACGAGCAGTACTTC.

The chain uses TRBV12-3 or TRBV12-4 and TRBJ2-5; a weak D match, TRBD2 (6 bases). V shed 5 bases and J shed 4 bases, with 17 bases lying between them. This CDR3 spans 15 amino acids. CDR3 sequence reads: CASSPRDFLRETQYF. CDR3 sequence (DNA): TGTGCCAGCAGTCCCCGGGACTTTTTGCGAGAGACCCAGTACTTC.

Concerning this clonotype itself: This is likely a read error, given that the CDR3 carries no conserved phenylalanine or tryptophan at its end. The genes are TRBV9 and TRBJ1-1, with D possibly matching TRBD1 (6 bases). The CDR3 consists of 14 residues. The germline CDR1 and CDR2 sequences are SGDLS and YYNGEE. Between the trimmed V and J ends, which lost 3 bases and 4 bases, there was a span of 13 bases. The CDR3 here is CASSGGGGPTEAFL. As DNA, the CDR3 is TGTGCCAGCAGCGGCGGAGGGGGGCCCACTGAAGCTTTCTTA.

The rearrangement joins TRBV6-6 to TRBJ2-7, with unresolved D. Trimming pared 2 bases from V and 2 bases from J, leaving 7 bases between. The CDR3 loop spans 13 amino acids. Germline loops: CDR1 MNHNY, CDR2 SVGAGI (reference sequence). DNA for the CDR3: TGTGCCAGCAGTTACCCGTCCACCTACGAGCAGTACTTC. Translation gives CASSYPSTYEQYF.

V gene TRBV11-2 combines with J gene TRBJ2-5; maybe TRBD2 (6 bases). The DNA end is more similar to TRBJ2-1, so the J call may be wrong. The CDR3 totals 15 residues. Germline V lookup: CDR1 SGHAT, CDR2 FQNNGV. The CDR3, as DNA: TGTGCCAGCAGCGTTCCCGGGGGATCCTACAATGAGCAGTTCTTC. It specifies CASSVPGGSYNEQFF.

This clonotype was counted a few times. This sequence joins TRBV6-5 and TRBJ2-5; 11 bases map to TRBD1. Germline assignment: CDR1 MNHEY and CDR2 SVGAGI. CDR3 size: 14 residues. V shed 6 bases and J 4 bases; nucleotides not matched to a gene: 4. For the CDR3, the DNA is TGTGCCAGCAGGGAAGGGACAGGGGGAGAGACCCAGTACTTC. Protein product: CASREGTGGETQYF.

The chain's CDR3 is CASSEYGGTGEREQYF. The DNA of the CDR3 is TGTGCCAGCAGTGAATATGGGGGGACAGGGGAACGCGAGCAGTACTTC. This chain connects TRBV25-1 to TRBJ2-7, with 10 bases fitting TRBD1. This CDR3 is 16 amino acids long. V lost 0 bases and J lost 6; bases outside the gene matches: 8. CDR1 and CDR2 from the germline V gene are MGHDK and SYGVNS.

The rearrangement uses TRBV12-3 or TRBV12-4 and TRBJ1-4; the match to TRBD1 covers 9 bases. This CDR3 contains 20 residues. Unmatched junction bases numbered 18, after V lost 3 bases and J lost 4 bases. The CDR3 reads CASSFLALDRGAWGNEKLFF. The CDR3 DNA follows: TGTGCCAGCAGTTTTTTAGCCCTGGACAGGGGTGCTTGGGGTAATGAAAAACTGTTTTTT.

V is TRBV29-1 and J is TRBJ2-1; the match to TRBD1 covers 7 bases. The CDR3 covers 15 residues. The germline gives CDR1 SQVTM, CDR2 ANQGSEA. Losses at the gene ends were 0 bases for V and 7 bases for J; bases not matched to a gene: 9. In DNA form, the CDR3 reads TGCAGCGTTGAAGAGATTGAGACAGGGTGGAATGAGCAGTTCTTC. It yields the protein CSVEEIETGWNEQFF.

J is TRBJ2-5 and V is TRBV6-5; no firm D call. V lost 0 bases and J 7 bases, leaving 9 bases between the germline ends. The CDR3 length is 13 residues. Germline lookup yields CDR1 MNHEY and CDR2 SVGAGI. This CDR3 is CASSYSDGWTQYF. CDR3 in DNA: TGTGCCAGCAGTTACTCGGACGGCTGGACCCAGTACTTC.

This clonotype was detected only a few times. The rearrangement joins TRBV5-6 to TRBJ2-1; the match to TRBD2 covers 7 bases. CDR1 is SGHDT and CDR2 is YYEEEE in the germline V gene. Trimming took 2 bases from V and 4 from J; bases not matched to a gene: 6. There are 15 residues in the CDR3. In nucleotides, the CDR3 is TGTGCCAGCAGCTTCTGGGGGAGGGGTTACAATGAGCAGTTCTTC. Encoded protein: CASSFWGRGYNEQFF.

The count of this clonotype is one. As DNA, the CDR3 is TGCGCCAGCAGCCAAGACCGGTTACCGACCGGTGAAAAACTGTTTTTT. Encoded protein: CASSQDRLPTGEKLFF. The rearrangement links TRBV4-3 to TRBJ1-4; D gene ambiguous. The CDR3 has 16 amino acids. Germline lookup yields CDR1 LGHNA and CDR2 YSLEER. Trimming pared 0 bases from V and 7 bases from J, leaving 15 bases between.

This clonotype was counted only a few times. The J gene is TRBJ1-1, the V gene TRBV6-1; D uncertain. Germline values: CDR1 MNHNS, CDR2 SASEGT. The CDR3 loop spans 13 amino acids. V was pared by 5 bases and J by 1 base, with 8 bases between. Here the CDR3 reads CASSTMGNTEAFF. In nucleotides, the CDR3 is TGTGCCAGCAGTACGATGGGGAACACTGAAGCTTTCTTT.

This clonotype was found a few times. J is TRBJ1-4 and V is TRBV19; D uncertain. Per the germline V gene, CDR1 is LNHDA and CDR2 is SQIVND (reference sequence). The CDR3 sequence is 14 residues long. Deletions cut 1 base from V and 7 bases from J, with 10 bases between. CDR3 loop: CASSIAPEFEKLFF. The CDR3 coding sequence is TGTGCCAGTAGTATAGCTCCCGAGTTTGAAAAACTGTTTTTT.

This clonotype came up a few times. The chain combines TRBV29-1 with TRBJ2-3, with D possibly matching TRBD2 (6 bases). Trimming left V 1 base short and J 5 bases short, with 13 bases between. Germline V gene data show CDR1 as SQVTM and CDR2 as ANQGSEA. This CDR3 is 14 amino acids long. CDR3 nucleotide sequence: TGCAGCGTTGAAGGGGGGGAGGCAGGAGATACGCAGTATTTT. It specifies CSVEGGEAGDTQYF.

A few counts support this clonotype. The V call is TRBV7-9, the J call TRBJ2-5; 8 bases match TRBD2. V lost 0 bases to trimming and J lost 2 bases; unmatched junction nucleotides: 5. Germline values: CDR1 SEHNR, CDR2 FQNEAQ (reference sequence). This CDR3 is 16 amino acids long. The CDR3 DNA reads as TGTGCCAGCAGCTTAGCCTTTAGCGGGGTACAAGAGACCCAGTACTTC. Protein sequence: CASSLAFSGVQETQYF. Full variable domain (outside the CDR3, taken from reference TRBV7-9 and TRBJ2-5): DTGVSQNPRHKITKRGQNVTFRCDPISEHNRLYWYRQTLGQGPEFLTYFQNEAQLEKSRLLSDRFSAERPKGSFSTLEIQRTEQGDSAMYLCASSLAFSGVQETQYFGPGTRLLVL.